One sample yielded the 15 T cell receptor beta chains listed below, sequenced in a study of response to subunit inactivated influenza vaccine. TCRdb reprocessed the RT-PCR reads with MiXCR, giving one entry per CDR3 protein. The sample lists about 540,000 distinct CDR3 sequences; 20% to 25% were seen once. Separately, the same data were catalogued under a study of T cells expressing NK-cell markers. That work contributes: A 5'RACE template switching approach incorporating UMIs was used to make TCR beta cDNA.

Source: CD4+ T cells sorted from PBMCs, taken approximately 12 days after vaccination. These receptors were obtained from a man aged 45 to 65 who received an inactivated influenza vaccine.

The chain recombines TRBV19 with TRBJ1-5; D unclear. The CDR3 runs 13 residues. Trimming left V 8 bases short and J 0 bases short, with 8 bases between. Germline-derived CDR1 and CDR2 are LNHDA and SQIVND (reference sequence). The CDR3 nucleotides read TGTGCCAGTGGGAAAATTAGCAATCAGCCCCAGCATTTT. This encodes CASGKISNQPQHF.

This clonotype was found a few times. The rearrangement uses TRBV6-1 and TRBJ1-2; D is undetermined. The CDR3 has 16 residues. Trimming removed 7 bases at V and 8 bases at J, with 26 bases between. The V gene's germline CDR1 is MNHNS and CDR2 SASEGT. For the CDR3, the DNA is TGTGCCAGCAACCGATTAGGAGAAGGGAGAGCTTACGGCTACACCTTC. Amino acids: CASNRLGEGRAYGYTF.

Ten or more counts support this clonotype. J is TRBJ2-1 and V is TRBV20-1, with 7 bases matching TRBD1. V was clipped by 2 bases and J by 3 bases; unmatched bases: 10. This CDR3 has 16 amino acids. The V gene's germline CDR1 is DFQATT and CDR2 SNEGSKA (reference sequence). The CDR3 DNA reads as TGCAGTGCTAGACGGGGAAGGGGGCAAGGCTACAATGAGCAGTTCTTC. This codes for CSARRGRGQGYNEQFF.

CDR3 bases: TGTGCCAGCAGGGGGGGAGTGGACGGCTACACCTTC. It codes for CASRGGVDGYTF. The chain is built from TRBV25-1 and TRBJ1-2, with a tentative D call TRBD1 (5 bases). Trimming shortened V by 6 bases and J by 8 bases, and 13 bases separated the two germline ends. This CDR3 has 12 residues. Germline CDR1 is MGHDK and CDR2 is SYGVNS.

The rearrangement joins TRBV7-2 to TRBJ2-3; D not resolved. V shed 7 bases and J shed 2 bases, with 16 bases lying between them. Germline V lookup: CDR1 SGHTA, CDR2 FQGNSA. The CDR3 is made up of 15 amino acids. CDR3 DNA sequence: TGTGCCAGCACTCCGAGTCTCCACTCCACAGATACGCAGTATTTT. Its translation is CASTPSLHSTDTQYF.

A word on this clonotype: An end of the junction differs from the germline gene, which may be a read error. The V gene is TRBV2, the J gene TRBJ1-4, with a tentative D call TRBD1 (6 bases). Germline V gene data show CDR1 as SNHLY and CDR2 as FYNNEI. The CDR3 runs to 15 residues. In DNA, the CDR3 is TGTGCCTGCAGTGAAATCGGGACATATAATGAAAAACTGTTTTTT. It translates to CACSEIGTYNEKLFF.

V and J are TRBV6-2 or TRBV6-3 and TRBJ2-3; no definite D call. Trimming removed 10 bases at V and 1 base at J, with 9 bases between. CDR3 length equals 12 residues. CDR1 and CDR2 from the germline V gene are MNHEY and SVGEGT. Written as DNA, the CDR3 is TGTGCCACCGGAGTCCGCACAGATACGCAGTATTTT. It codes for CATGVRTDTQYF.

This chain links TRBV19 with TRBJ2-2, with no clear D. Germline lookup yields CDR1 LNHDA and CDR2 SQIVND (reference sequence). The CDR3 has 13 amino acids. The V end lost 2 bases, the J end lost 5 bases, and 6 bases lay between the germline ends. The CDR3 nucleotides read TGTGCCAGTAGTATACGTAGGACCGGGGAGCTGTTTTTT. Its translation: CASSIRRTGELFF.

J is TRBJ2-7 and V is TRBV28; D unclear. Germline CDR1 MDHEN, CDR2 SYDVKM. Trimming shortened V by 3 bases and J by 7 bases, and 16 bases separated the two germline ends. CDR3 length: 14 amino acids. DNA for the CDR3: TGTGCCAGCAGTTTCTCACAGATTAATGCAGAGCAGTACTTC. This encodes CASSFSQINAEQYF.

The chain links TRBV3-1 to TRBJ2-7; 10 bases map to TRBD2. From germline, CDR1 is LGHDT and CDR2 YNNKEL (reference sequence). The ends lost 4 bases at V and 4 bases at J; junction bases unmatched: 7. This CDR3 is 15 amino acids long. The CDR3 region is CASSPRTSGLYEQYF. For the CDR3, the DNA is TGTGCCAGCAGCCCTCGGACTAGCGGTTTATACGAGCAGTACTTC.

The rearrangement uses TRBV6-1 and TRBJ2-6, with 8 bases identical to TRBD2. V gave up 6 bases and J gave up 1 base; unmatched junction bases: 14. The germline gives CDR1 MNHNS, CDR2 SASEGT. The CDR3 length is 19 residues. CDR3 amino acids: CASSRPRERGSSGANVLTF. As DNA, the CDR3 is TGTGCCAGCAGCCGACCCCGTGAGCGGGGGTCTTCTGGGGCCAACGTCCTGACTTTC.

This clonotype was seen just once. This chain connects TRBV3-1 to TRBJ1-1; 7 bases line up with TRBD1. Germline loops: CDR1 LGHDT, CDR2 YNNKEL (reference sequence). The ends lost 4 bases at V and 9 bases at J; junction bases unmatched: 8. The CDR3 totals 13 residues. CDR3 sequence (DNA): TGTGCCAGCAGCCCCGGGACAGCGGAGAAAGCTTTCTTT. This codes for CASSPGTAEKAFF.

This clonotype was observed a handful of times. The chain couples TRBV20-1 to TRBJ1-6, with D unclear. The V gene's germline CDR1 is DFQATT and CDR2 SNEGSKA (reference sequence). V was trimmed by 1 base and J by 0 bases, leaving 7 bases between them. The length of the CDR3 is 15 residues. The CDR3 DNA is TGCAGTGCTAGAGTCGCAGACTCCTATAATTCACCCCTCCACTTT. This sequence encodes CSARVADSYNSPLHF.

The gene calls are TRBV29-1 and TRBJ2-5; 10 bases map to TRBD1. V lost 4 bases, J lost 4 bases, and 9 bases stayed unmatched. This CDR3 has 15 amino acids. Germline V gene data show CDR1 as SQVTM and CDR2 as ANQGSEA. CDR3 amino acids: CSVAGQGHRGETQYF. The CDR3, as DNA: TGCAGCGTTGCGGGACAGGGGCATAGAGGAGAGACCCAGTACTTC.

There are a few counts of this clonotype. The genes are TRBV24-1 and TRBJ2-1; TRBD2 agrees at 12 bases. The junction had 8 bases not matched to a gene; V was cut back by 4 bases and J by 8 bases. CDR3 size: 16 residues. Germline CDR1 is KGHDR and CDR2 is SFDVKD. CDR3 coding DNA: TGTGCCACCAGTGACTCTGGACTAGCGGGATTGGATGAGCAGTTCTTC. It is translated as CATSDSGLAGLDEQFF.